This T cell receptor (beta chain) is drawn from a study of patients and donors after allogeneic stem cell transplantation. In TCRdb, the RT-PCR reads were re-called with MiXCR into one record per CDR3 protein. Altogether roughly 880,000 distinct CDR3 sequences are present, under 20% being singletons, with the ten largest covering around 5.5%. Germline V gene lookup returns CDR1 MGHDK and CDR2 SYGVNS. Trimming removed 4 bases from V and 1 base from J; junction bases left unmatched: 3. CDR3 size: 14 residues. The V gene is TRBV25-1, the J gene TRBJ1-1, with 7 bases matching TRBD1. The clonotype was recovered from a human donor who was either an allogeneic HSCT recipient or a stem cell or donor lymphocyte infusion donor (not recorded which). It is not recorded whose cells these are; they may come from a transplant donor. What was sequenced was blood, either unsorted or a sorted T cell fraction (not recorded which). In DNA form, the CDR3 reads TGTGCCAGCAGTGGGGACAGAGCGAACACTGAAGCTTTCTTT. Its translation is CASSGDRANTEAFF.